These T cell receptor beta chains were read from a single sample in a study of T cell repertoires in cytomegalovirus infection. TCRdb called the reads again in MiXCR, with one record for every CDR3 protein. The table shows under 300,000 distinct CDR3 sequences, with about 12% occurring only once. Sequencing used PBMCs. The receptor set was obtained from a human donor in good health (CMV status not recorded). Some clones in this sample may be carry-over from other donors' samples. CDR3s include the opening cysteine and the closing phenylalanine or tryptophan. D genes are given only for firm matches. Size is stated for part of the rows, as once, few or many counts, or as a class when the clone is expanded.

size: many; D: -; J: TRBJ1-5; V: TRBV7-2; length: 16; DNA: TGTGCCAGCAGCCCCAATTGGGGTTCCCGCAATCAGCCCCAGCATTTT; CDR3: CASSPNWGSRNQPQHF
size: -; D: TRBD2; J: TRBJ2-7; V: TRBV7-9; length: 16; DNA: TGTGCCAGCAGCTTAGCGCGGGCTAGCGGGAGTTACGAGCAGTACTTC; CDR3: CASSLARASGSYEQYF
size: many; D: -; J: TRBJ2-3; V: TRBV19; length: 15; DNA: TGTGCCAGTAGTATAGGGGCGACTGAGGCAGATACGCAGTATTTT; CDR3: CASSIGATEADTQYF
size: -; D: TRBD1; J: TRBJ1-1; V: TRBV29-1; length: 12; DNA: TGCAGCGGGGTAGACAGGGCCACTGAAGCTTTCTTT; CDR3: CSGVDRATEAFF
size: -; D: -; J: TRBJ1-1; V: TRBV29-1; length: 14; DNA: TGCAGCGTAACCCTACCTCCAACTAACACTGAAGCTTTCTTT; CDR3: CSVTLPPTNTEAFF
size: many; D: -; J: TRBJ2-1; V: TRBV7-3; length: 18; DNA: TGTGCCAGCAGCTTATGGGTAGCCAGGTATGGGTCCTACAATGAGCAGTTCTTC; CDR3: CASSLWVARYGSYNEQFF
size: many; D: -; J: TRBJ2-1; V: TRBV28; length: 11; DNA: TGTGCCAGCAGTTTAAGGGGTGAGCAGTTCTTC; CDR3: CASSLRGEQFF
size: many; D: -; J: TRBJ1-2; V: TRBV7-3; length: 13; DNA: TGTGCCAGCAGCCAAGGAGAGTCCTATGGCTACACCTTC; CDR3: CASSQGESYGYTF
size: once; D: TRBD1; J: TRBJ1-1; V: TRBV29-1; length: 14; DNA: TGCAGCGTTGAATCACAGGGGAAAAACACTGAAGCTTTCTTT; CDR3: CSVESQGKNTEAFF
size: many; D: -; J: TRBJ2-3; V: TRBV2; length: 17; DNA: TGTGCCAGCAGTGAAGCTAGGAGGGTCTCTAGCACAGATACGCAGTATTTT; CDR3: CASSEARRVSSTDTQYF
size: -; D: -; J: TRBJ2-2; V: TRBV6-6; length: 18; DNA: TGTGCCAGCAGTTACGGGCCGGGGCGCCAGGGGCTCACCGGGGAGCTGTTTTTT; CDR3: CASSYGPGRQGLTGELFF
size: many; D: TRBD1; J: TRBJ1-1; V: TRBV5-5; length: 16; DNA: TGTGCCAGCAGCCCTCCGGACAGGGGAATGAACACTGAAGCTTTCTTT; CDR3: CASSPPDRGMNTEAFF
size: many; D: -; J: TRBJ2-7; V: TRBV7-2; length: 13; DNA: TGTGCCAGCAGCCCTCTAACGGTCTACGAGCAGTACTTC; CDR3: CASSPLTVYEQYF
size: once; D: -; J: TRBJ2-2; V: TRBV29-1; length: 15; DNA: TGCAGCGTCACTGGGACGGCCGCGAACACCGGGGAGCTGTTTTTT; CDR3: CSVTGTAANTGELFF
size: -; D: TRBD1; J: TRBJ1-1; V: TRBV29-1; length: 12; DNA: TGCAGCGTGCAGACAGGGCGTACTGAAGCTTTCTTT; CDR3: CSVQTGRTEAFF
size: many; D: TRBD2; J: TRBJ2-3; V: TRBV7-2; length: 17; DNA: TGTGCCAGCAGCCTCCGTGGGACTAGCGGGGCCACAGATACGCAGTATTTT; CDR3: CASSLRGTSGATDTQYF
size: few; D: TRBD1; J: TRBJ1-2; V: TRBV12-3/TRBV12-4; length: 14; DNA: TGTGCCAGCAGTTTGGGGGACAGGGATGAACGCTACACCTTC; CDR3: CASSLGDRDERYTF
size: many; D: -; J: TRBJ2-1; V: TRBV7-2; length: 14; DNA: TGTGCCAGCAGCCCATCCGGGAGAGGGAATGAGCAGTTCTTC; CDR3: CASSPSGRGNEQFF
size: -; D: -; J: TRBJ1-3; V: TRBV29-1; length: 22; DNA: TGCAGCGTTGAAGAATTTCCATGGCCCGCACTCTGGTTTAGAGGGTCTGGAAACACCATATATTTT; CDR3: CSVEEFPWPALWFRGSGNTIYF
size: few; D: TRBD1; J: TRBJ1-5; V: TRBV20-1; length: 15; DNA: TGCAGTGCTGGGACAGGGACGGCTATCAATCAGCCCCAGCATTTT; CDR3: CSAGTGTAINQPQHF
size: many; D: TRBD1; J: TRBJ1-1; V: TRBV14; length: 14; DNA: TGTGCCAGCAGCTTCGAGACAGGGATGACTGAAGCTTTCTTT; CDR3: CASSFETGMTEAFF
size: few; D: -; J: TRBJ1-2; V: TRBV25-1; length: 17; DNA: TGTGCCAGCAGTGAATCGAAACCGGGACTGGAGTCCTATGGCTACACCTTC; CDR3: CASSESKPGLESYGYTF
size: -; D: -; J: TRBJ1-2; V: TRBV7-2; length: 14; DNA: TGTGCCAGCAGCTTGACAGGTGATTCGGATGGCTACACCTTC; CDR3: CASSLTGDSDGYTF
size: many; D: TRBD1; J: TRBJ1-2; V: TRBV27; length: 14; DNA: TGTGCCAGCAGTTTCGGTGACAGGGGGTATGGCTACACCTTC; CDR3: CASSFGDRGYGYTF
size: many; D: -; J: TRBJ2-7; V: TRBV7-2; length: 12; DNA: TGTGCCAGCAGCTTTTGGGGTGCCGAGCAGTACTTC; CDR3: CASSFWGAEQYF
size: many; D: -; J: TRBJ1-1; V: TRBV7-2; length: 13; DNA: TGTGCCAGCAGCCTGACCAGGTACACTGAAGCTTTCTTT; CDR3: CASSLTRYTEAFF
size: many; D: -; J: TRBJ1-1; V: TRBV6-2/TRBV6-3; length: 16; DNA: TGTGCCAGCAGTCGGCCCATGGGCGATACTAACACTGAAGCTTTCTTT; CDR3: CASSRPMGDTNTEAFF
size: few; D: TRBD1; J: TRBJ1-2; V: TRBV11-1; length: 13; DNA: TGTGCCAGCAGCTACGACAGGGTTGATGGCTACACCTTC; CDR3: CASSYDRVDGYTF
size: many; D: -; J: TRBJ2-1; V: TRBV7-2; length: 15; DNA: TGTGCCAGCAGCCCGAGGGGGGGGGTGGGGGATGAGCAGTTCTTC; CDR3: CASSPRGGVGDEQFF
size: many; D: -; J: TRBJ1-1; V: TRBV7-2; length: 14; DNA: TGTGCCAGCAGCCTCCGGGGCAGGGACACTGAAGCTTTCTTT; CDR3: CASSLRGRDTEAFF
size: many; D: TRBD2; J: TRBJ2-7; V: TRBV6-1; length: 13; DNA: TGTGCCAGCGCGGGAGGCTTAACCTACGAGCAGTACTTC; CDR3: CASAGGLTYEQYF
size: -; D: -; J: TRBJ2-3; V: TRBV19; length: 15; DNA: TGTGCCAGTAGTCCCCGGAGGCCGGTGACAGATACGCAGTATTTT; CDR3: CASSPRRPVTDTQYF
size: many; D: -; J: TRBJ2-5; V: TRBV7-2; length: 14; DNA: TGTGCCAGCAGCGCTTGGGGGGCTCAAGAGACCCAGTACTTC; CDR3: CASSAWGAQETQYF
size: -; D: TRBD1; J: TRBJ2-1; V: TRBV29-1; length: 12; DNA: TGCAGCGTTACAGGGGCCTACAATGAGCAGTTCTTC; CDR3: CSVTGAYNEQFF
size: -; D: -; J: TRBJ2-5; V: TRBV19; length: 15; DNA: TGTGCCAGTAGTATAGGCGGCAGTATCGGGGAGACCCAGTACTTC; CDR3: CASSIGGSIGETQYF
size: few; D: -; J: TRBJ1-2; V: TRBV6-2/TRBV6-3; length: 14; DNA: TGTGCCAGCAGCAGGTCCGATCCTCCAAATGGCTACACCTTC; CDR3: CASSRSDPPNGYTF
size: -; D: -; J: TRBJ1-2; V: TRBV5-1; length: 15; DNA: TGCGCCAGCAGCTTGGCCGGGATTCCTAACTATGGCTACACCTTC; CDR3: CASSLAGIPNYGYTF
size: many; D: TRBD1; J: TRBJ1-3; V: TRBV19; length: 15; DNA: TGTGCCAGTAGTGAGACAGGGGGCTCTGGAAACACCATATATTTT; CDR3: CASSETGGSGNTIYF
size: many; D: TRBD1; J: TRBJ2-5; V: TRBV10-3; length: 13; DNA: TGTGCCATCAGTTTAGGGGGCGAGGAGACCCAGTACTTC; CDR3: CAISLGGEETQYF
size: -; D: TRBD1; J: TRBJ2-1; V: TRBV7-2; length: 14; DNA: TGTGCCAGCTCTGACAGGGGGATACTGAATGAGCAGTTCTTC; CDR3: CASSDRGILNEQFF
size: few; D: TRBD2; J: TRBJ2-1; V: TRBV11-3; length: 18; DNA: TGTGCCAGCAGCATGACTCGGTGGGGGGAGGGTAAGGACAATGAGCAGTTCTTC; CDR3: CASSMTRWGEGKDNEQFF
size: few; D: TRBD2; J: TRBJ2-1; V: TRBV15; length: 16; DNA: TGTGCCACCAGCAGGGTCGGGGGGGCCGCTGGCAATGAGCAGTTCTTC; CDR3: CATSRVGGAAGNEQFF
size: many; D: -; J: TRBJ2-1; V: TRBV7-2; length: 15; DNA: TGTGCCAGCAGCTCCCGGGTGAGCTCCTACAATGAGCAGTTCTTC; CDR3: CASSSRVSSYNEQFF
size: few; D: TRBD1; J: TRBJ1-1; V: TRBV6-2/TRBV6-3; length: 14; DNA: TGTGCCAGCAGACGACAGGGCCTGAACACTGAAGCTTTCTTT; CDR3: CASRRQGLNTEAFF
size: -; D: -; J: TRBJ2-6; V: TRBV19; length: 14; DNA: TGTGCCACCAAGGGGGGCTCTGGGGCCAACGTCCTGACTTTC; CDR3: CATKGGSGANVLTF
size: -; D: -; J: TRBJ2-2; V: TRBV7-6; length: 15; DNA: TGTGCCAGCAGCTCACAGGACAGAAACACCGGGGAGCTGTTTTTT; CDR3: CASSSQDRNTGELFF
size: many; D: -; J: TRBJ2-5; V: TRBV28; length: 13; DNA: TGTGCCACTTCTCTGGGCGGGGGCGAGACCCAGTACTTC; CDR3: CATSLGGGETQYF
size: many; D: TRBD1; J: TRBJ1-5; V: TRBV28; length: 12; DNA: TGTGCCAGTCAGACAGGGGTTCAGCCCCAGCATTTT; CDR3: CASQTGVQPQHF
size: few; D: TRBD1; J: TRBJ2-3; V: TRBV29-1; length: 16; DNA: TGCAGCGTAGAGGACTGGGGACAGGGGGCGCAAGGTACGCAGTATTTT; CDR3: CSVEDWGQGAQGTQYF
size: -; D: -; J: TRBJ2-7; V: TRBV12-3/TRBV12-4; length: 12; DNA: TGTGCCAGCACCGACTTAGTTCGCGAGCAGTACTTC; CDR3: CASTDLVREQYF
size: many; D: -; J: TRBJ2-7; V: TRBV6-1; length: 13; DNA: TGTGCCAGCAGCCCTTTGGGGTTGAGCGAGCAGTACTTC; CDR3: CASSPLGLSEQYF
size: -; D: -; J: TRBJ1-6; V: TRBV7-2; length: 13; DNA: TGTGCCAGCAGCGGGGGGCCGGGTTCACCCCTCCACTTT; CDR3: CASSGGPGSPLHF
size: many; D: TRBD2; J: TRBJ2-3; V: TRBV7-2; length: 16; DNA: TGTGCCAGCAGGCAACCGGGGGGGGGAGATTCAGCTACGCAGTATTTT; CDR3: CASRQPGGGDSATQYF
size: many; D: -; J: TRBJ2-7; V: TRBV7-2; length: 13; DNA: TGTGCCAGCAGCTTGGACGCCCCAGAGATTCCGTACTTC; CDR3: CASSLDAPEIPYF
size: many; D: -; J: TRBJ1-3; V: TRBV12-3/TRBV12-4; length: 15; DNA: TGTGCCAGCACCCCCCAGGGGACGGCTGGAAACACCATATATTTT; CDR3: CASTPQGTAGNTIYF
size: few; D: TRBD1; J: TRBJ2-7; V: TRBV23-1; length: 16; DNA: TGCGCCAGCAAGTGGGGGAGGGGACAGGGACCGTACGAGCAGTACTTC; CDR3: CASKWGRGQGPYEQYF
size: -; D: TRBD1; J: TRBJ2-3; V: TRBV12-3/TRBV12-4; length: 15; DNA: TGTGCCAGCAGTTTTGGGGACAGGGGCTCAGATACGCAGTATTTT; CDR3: CASSFGDRGSDTQYF
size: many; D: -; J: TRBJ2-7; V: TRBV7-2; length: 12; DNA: TGTGCCAGCAGGCTTGGCCTCTCCGAGCAGTACTTC; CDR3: CASRLGLSEQYF
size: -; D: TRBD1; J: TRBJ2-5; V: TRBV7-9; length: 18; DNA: TGTGCCAGCAGCAAAACCGGGACAGGGGGATCTCTGTTGGAGACCCAGTACTTC; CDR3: CASSKTGTGGSLLETQYF
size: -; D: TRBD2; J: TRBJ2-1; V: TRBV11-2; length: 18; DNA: TGTGCCAGCAGCTTACGGGCTAGCGGGGGGGCCGTTTACAATGAGCAGTTCTTC; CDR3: CASSLRASGGAVYNEQFF